The sequence of this T cell receptor beta chain was determined in a study of CD8 T cells in Susac syndrome. The overall study: Active disease was present in about 6 of the sequenced Susac syndrome patients, and remission in 8 or 9. Points from the study as a whole: Where Susac syndrome CD4+ T cell repertoires were concerned, no clonal expansion was evident.

As to this clonotype: As yet, its antigen is unknown.

Germline V CDR1 and CDR2: DFQATT, SNEGSKA (reference sequence). The CDR3 length is 15 residues. Losses at the gene ends were 6 bases for V and 6 bases for J; bases not matched to a gene: 11. Reverse transcription of about 0.45 to 1 ug RNA was performed with random hexamers. TCRdb called the immunoSEQ multiplex PCR reads again in MiXCR, with one record for every CDR3 protein. The sample has around 170,000 distinct CDR3 sequences, approximately 96% seen once; the top ten hold approximately 0.089%. CD8+ and CD4+ T cells from blood underwent TCR beta sequencing, which was carried out in a high-throughput format. FACS enriched CD8+ TEMRA cells, while bulk CD8+ and CD4+ were negatively isolated.

Input material: CD4+ T cells from PBMCs. This TCR was recovered from a human donor with Susac syndrome. This chain uses TRBV20-1 with TRBJ1-6, with 7 nucleotides matching TRBD1. The CDR3 sequence is CSAKGQSRANSPLHF. CDR3 nucleotide sequence: TGCAGTGCGAAGGGACAGTCTCGAGCTAATTCACCCCTCCACTTT.